The 10 T cell receptor beta chains reported below all come from one sample, sequenced in a study of blood T cell repertoires in COVID-19. TCRdb's copy holds only in-frame clones and misses some; the assay was immunoSEQ multiplex PCR. The table lists about 110,000 clones, roughly 70% of them singletons. The specimen sequenced was peripheral blood. These TCRs come from a woman between 40 and 50 years old with acute or convalescent COVID-19.

J is TRBJ2-5 and V is TRBV3-1 (or the pseudogene TRBV3-2); weak D call: TRBD2 (6 bases). V lost 0 bases and J lost 3, with 11 bases in between. Germline V gene lookup returns CDR1 LGHDT and CDR2 YNNKEL (reference sequence). The CDR3 runs to 15 residues. Here the CDR3 reads CASSQDWGDEETQYF. In nucleotides, the CDR3 is TGTGCCAGCAGCCAAGATTGGGGGGACGAAGAGACCCAGTACTTC.

This clone appeared a few times. This sequence joins TRBV28 and TRBJ2-5, with D uncertain. There are 15 residues in the CDR3. The V gene lost 6 bases and the J gene lost 5 bases, with 19 bases spanning the gap. CDR1 MDHEN and CDR2 SYDVKM come from the germline V gene. The CDR3 nucleotides are TGTGCCAGCAGGGGCGCGATATCGTTGCGTGAGACCCAGTACTTC. Translated: CASRGAISLRETQYF.

This clone turned up a few times. The V call is TRBV27, the J call TRBJ2-5; 8 bases line up with TRBD1. CDR1 is MNHEY and CDR2 is SMNVEV in the germline V gene (reference sequence). The CDR3 contains 16 residues. Losses at the gene ends were 2 bases for V and 1 base for J; bases not matched to a gene: 6. The DNA of the CDR3 is TGTGCCAGCAGTTTAAATAGGCAGGGGGCCCAAGAGACCCAGTACTTC. This codes for CASSLNRQGAQETQYF.

The genes are TRBV18 and TRBJ2-6; the D gene is possibly TRBD1 (6 bases). V was pared by 6 bases and J by 2 bases, with 11 bases between. This CDR3 is 15 amino acids long. Germline V gene lookup returns CDR1 KGHSH and CDR2 LQKENI. The CDR3, as DNA: TGTGCCAGCTCCTACTCAGGGGCTGGGGCCAACGTCCTGACTTTC. Translation gives CASSYSGAGANVLTF. Variable domain in full (rest from reference TRBV18 and TRBJ2-6): NAGVMQNPRHLVRRRGQEARLRCSPMKGHSHVYWYRQLPEEGLKFMVYLQKENIIDESGMPKERFSAEFPKEGPSILRIQQVVRGDSAAYFCASSYSGAGANVLTFGAGSRLTVL.

This chain links TRBV10-3 with TRBJ2-7; 14 nucleotides align to TRBD2. This CDR3 has 17 amino acids. Germline trimming cut 5 bases from V and 1 base from J; bases unmatched to any gene: 7. From germline, CDR1 is ENHRY and CDR2 SYGVKD. CDR3 DNA sequence: TGTGCCATCAGTACCGGGACTAGCGGGGGTTCTTCCTACGAGCAGTACTTC. Its translation is CAISTGTSGGSSYEQYF.

The chain links TRBV6-5 to TRBJ2-1, with D unresolved. Germline CDR1 is MNHEY and CDR2 is SVGAGI. Trimming shortened V by 6 bases and J by 5 bases, and 17 bases separated the two germline ends. The CDR3 is 15 residues long. This CDR3 is CASRPAAAANNEQFF. CDR3 nucleotide sequence: TGTGCCAGCAGACCGGCGGCGGCGGCAAACAATGAGCAGTTCTTC.

The genes are TRBV27 and TRBJ2-2, with TRBD2 as a possible D gene (5 bases). Trimming stripped 6 bases from V and 6 bases from J, with 14 bases between. Germline V gives CDR1 MNHEY, CDR2 SMNVEV (reference sequence). The CDR3 totals 14 residues. The CDR3 region has the DNA TGTGCCAGCAGGAGGGCATGGAATTCCGGGGAGCTGTTTTTT. It yields the protein CASRRAWNSGELFF.

This clone occurred a few times. The sample contains more than one DNA sequence encoding this CDR3. V is TRBV29-1 and J is TRBJ1-2, with 9 bases matching TRBD1. The junction had 6 bases not matched to a gene; V was cut back by 7 bases and J by 6 bases. This CDR3 region has 12 residues. The germline gives CDR1 SQVTM, CDR2 ANQGSEA. DNA for the CDR3: TGCAGCGCGCGAAGGACAGGGGATGGCTACACCTTC. Amino acids: CSARRTGDGYTF.

The V call is TRBV5-1, the J call TRBJ2-7; 8 bases are a match to TRBD1. This CDR3 spans 16 amino acids. V was pared by 4 bases and J by 5 bases, with 14 bases of the junction left unmatched. Germline V gene lookup returns CDR1 SGHRS and CDR2 YFSETQ. The CDR3 DNA is TGCGCCAGCAGCCCGACCGGACAGGGCTTTCTCCACGAGCAGTACTTC. It specifies CASSPTGQGFLHEQYF.

V is TRBV18 and J is TRBJ2-3, with D possibly matching TRBD2 (7 bases). V shed 3 bases and J shed 1 base, with 17 bases lying between them. The CDR3 consists of 17 residues. Germline CDR1 KGHSH, CDR2 LQKENI. In DNA, the CDR3 is TGTGCCAGCTCACCGAAGGAACGGGGGGCCCGCACAGATACGCAGTATTTT. Its translation is CASSPKERGARTDTQYF.